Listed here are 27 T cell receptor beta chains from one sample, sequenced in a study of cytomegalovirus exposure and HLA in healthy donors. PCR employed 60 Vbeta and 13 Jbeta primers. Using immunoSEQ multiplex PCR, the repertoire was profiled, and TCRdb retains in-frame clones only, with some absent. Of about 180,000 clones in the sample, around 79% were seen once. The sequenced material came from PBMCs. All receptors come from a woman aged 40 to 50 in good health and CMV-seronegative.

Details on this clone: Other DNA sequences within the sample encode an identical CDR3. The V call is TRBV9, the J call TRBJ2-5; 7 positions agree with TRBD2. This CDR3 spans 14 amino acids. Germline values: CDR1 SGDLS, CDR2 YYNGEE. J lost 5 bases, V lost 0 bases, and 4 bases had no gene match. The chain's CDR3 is CASSVAGRAETQYF. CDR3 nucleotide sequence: TGTGCCAGCAGCGTAGCAGGGAGGGCGGAGACCCAGTACTTC. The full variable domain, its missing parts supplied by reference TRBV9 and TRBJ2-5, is DSGVTQTPKHLITATGQRVTLRCSPRSGDLSVYWYQQSLDQGLQFLIQYYNGEERAKGNILERFSAQQFPDLHSELNLSSLELGDSALYFCASSVAGRAETQYFGPGTRLLVL.

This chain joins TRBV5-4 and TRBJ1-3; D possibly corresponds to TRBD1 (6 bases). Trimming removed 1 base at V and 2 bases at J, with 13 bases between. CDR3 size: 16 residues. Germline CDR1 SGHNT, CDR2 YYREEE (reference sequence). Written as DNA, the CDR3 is TGTGCCAGCAGCTTGTCCGGGACAACGACTGGAAACACCATATATTTT. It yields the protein CASSLSGTTTGNTIYF.

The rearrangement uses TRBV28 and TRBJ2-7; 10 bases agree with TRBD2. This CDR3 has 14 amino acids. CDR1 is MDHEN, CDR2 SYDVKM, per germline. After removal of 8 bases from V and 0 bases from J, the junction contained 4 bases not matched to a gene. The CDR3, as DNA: TGTGCCAGCGCCCCTAGCGGGAGCTCCTACGAGCAGTACTTC. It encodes CASAPSGSSYEQYF.

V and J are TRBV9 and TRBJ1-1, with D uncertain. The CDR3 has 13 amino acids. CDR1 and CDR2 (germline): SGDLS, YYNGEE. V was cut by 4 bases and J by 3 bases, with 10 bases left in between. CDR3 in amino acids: CASSPGWDTEAFF. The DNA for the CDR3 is TGTGCCAGCAGCCCGGGATGGGACACTGAAGCTTTCTTT.

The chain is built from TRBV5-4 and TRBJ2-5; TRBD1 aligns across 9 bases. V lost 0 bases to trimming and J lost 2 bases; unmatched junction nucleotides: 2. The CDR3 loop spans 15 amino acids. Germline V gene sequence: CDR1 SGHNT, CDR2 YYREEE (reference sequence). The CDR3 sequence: CASSLGGTGQETQYF. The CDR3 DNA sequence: TGTGCCAGCAGCTTGGGCGGGACAGGGCAAGAGACCCAGTACTTC.

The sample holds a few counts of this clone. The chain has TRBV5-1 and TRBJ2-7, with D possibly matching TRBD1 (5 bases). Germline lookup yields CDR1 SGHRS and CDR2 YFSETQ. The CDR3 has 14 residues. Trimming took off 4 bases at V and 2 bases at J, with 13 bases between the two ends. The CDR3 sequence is CASSGGQGTYEQYF. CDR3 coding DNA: TGCGCCAGCAGCGGTGGGCAGGGCACCTACGAGCAGTACTTC.

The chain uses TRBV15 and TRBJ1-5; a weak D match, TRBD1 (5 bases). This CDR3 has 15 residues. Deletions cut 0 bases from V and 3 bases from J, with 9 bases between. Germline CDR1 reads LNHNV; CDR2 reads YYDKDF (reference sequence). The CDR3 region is CATSRDPRVNQPQHF. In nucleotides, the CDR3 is TGTGCCACCAGCAGAGACCCCAGGGTCAATCAGCCCCAGCATTTT.

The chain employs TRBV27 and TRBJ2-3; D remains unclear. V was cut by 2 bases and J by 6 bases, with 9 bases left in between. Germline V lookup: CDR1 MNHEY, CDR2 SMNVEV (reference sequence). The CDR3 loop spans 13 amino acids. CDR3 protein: CASSLVREDTQYF. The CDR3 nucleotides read TGTGCCAGCAGTTTAGTACGAGAGGATACGCAGTATTTT.

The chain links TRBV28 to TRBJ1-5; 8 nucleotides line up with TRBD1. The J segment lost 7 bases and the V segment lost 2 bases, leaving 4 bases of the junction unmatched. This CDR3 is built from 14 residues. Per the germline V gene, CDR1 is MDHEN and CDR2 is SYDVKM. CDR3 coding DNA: TGTGCCAGCAGTTTAGTGGCAGGGGGCCAGCCCCAGCATTTT. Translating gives CASSLVAGGQPQHF.

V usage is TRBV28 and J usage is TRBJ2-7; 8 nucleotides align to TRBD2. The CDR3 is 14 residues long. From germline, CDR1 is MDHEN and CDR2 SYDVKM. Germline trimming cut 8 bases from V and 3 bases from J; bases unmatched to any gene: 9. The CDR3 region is CASLKIAGIYEQYF. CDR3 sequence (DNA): TGTGCCAGCTTAAAGATAGCGGGAATCTACGAGCAGTACTTC.

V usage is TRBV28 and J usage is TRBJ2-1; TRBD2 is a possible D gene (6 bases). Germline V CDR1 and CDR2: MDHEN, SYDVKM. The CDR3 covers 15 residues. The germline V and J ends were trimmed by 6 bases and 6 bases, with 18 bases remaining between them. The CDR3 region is CASSGGWGRLNEQFF. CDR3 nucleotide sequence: TGTGCCAGCAGCGGGGGTTGGGGTCGCCTCAATGAGCAGTTCTTC.

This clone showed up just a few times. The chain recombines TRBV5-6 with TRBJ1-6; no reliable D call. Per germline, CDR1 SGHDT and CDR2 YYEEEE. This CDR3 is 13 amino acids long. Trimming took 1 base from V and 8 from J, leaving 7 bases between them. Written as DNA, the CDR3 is TGTGCCAGCAGCTTGTTCGGGGATTCACCCCTCCACTTT. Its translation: CASSLFGDSPLHF.

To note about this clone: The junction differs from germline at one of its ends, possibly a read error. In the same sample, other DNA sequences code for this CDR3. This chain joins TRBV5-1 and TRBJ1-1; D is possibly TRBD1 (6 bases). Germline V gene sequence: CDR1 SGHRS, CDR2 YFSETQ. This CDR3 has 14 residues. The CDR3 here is CASSWSGANTEAFF. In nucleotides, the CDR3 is TGCGCCAGCAGCTGGTCAGGGGCGAACACTGAAGCCTTCTTT.

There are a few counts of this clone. The CDR3 is CSVEPRGRAGAKNIQYF. In nucleotides, the CDR3 is TGCAGCGTTGAACCCCGTGGTAGAGCCGGGGCCAAAAACATTCAGTACTTC. The chain couples TRBV29-1 to TRBJ2-4; no firm D call. Germline CDR1 SQVTM, CDR2 ANQGSEA. The CDR3 consists of 17 residues. V dropped 2 bases and J dropped 1 base, with 18 bases sitting between them.

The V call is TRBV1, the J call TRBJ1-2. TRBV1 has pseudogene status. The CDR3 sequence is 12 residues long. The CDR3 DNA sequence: TGCACCAGCTCGGAACGAGGGTATGGCTACACCTTC. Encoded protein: CTSSERGYGYTF.

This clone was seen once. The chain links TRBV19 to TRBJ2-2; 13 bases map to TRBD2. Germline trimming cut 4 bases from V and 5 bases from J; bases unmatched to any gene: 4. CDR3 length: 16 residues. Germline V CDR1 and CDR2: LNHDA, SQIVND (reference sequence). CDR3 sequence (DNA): TGTGCCAGTAGTAGACTAGCGGGGGGTTGGACCGGGGAGCTGTTTTTT. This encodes CASSRLAGGWTGELFF.

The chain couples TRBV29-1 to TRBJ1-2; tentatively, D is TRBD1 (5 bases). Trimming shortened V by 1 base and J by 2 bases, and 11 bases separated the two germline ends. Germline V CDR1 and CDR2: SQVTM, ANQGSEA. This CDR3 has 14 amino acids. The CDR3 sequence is CSVEGGGTNYGYTF. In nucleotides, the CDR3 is TGCAGCGTTGAAGGTGGGGGGACCAACTATGGCTACACCTTC.

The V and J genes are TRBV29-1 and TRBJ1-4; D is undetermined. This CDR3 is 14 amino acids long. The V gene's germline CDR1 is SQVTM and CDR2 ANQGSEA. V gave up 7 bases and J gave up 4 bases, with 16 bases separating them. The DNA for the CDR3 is TGCAGCGCCCCCCTTGAGGGAGGTAATGAAAAACTGTTTTTT. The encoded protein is CSAPLEGGNEKLFF.

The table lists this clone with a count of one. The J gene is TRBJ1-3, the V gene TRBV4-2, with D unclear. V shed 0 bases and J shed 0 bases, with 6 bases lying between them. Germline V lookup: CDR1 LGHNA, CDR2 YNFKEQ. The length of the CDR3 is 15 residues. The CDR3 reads CASSQESGSGNTIYF. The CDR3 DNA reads TGTGCCAGCAGCCAAGAGTCCGGCTCTGGAAACACCATATATTTT.

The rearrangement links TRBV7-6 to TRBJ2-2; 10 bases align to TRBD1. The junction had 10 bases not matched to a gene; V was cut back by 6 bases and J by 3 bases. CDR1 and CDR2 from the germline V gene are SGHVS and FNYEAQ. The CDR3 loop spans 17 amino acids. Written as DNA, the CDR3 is TGTGCCAGCAGGCAGACAGGGGGCCCTTCACACACCGGGGAGCTGTTTTTT. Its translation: CASRQTGGPSHTGELFF. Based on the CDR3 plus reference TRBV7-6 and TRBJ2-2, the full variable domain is GAGVSQSPRYKVTKRGQDVALRCDPISGHVSLYWYRQALGQGPEFLTYFNYEAQQDKSGLPNDRFSAERPEGSISTLTIQRTEQRDSAMYRCASRQTGGPSHTGELFFGEGSRLTVL.

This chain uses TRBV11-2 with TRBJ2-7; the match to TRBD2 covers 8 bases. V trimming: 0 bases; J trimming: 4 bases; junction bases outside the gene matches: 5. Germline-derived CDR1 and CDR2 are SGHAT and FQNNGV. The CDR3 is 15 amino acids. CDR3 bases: TGTGCCAGCAGCTTAGAGTCTAGCGGGTATTACGAGCAGTACTTC. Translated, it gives CASSLESSGYYEQYF.

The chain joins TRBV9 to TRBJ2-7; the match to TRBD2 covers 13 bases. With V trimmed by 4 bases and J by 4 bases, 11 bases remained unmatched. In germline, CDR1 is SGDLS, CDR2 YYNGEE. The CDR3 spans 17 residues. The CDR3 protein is CASSSSPGTSGIYEQYF. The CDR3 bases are TGTGCCAGCAGCTCTAGTCCCGGGACTAGCGGGATTTACGAGCAGTACTTC. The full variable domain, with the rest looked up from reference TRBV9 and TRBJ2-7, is DSGVTQTPKHLITATGQRVTLRCSPRSGDLSVYWYQQSLDQGLQFLIQYYNGEERAKGNILERFSAQQFPDLHSELNLSSLELGDSALYFCASSSSPGTSGIYEQYFGPGTRLTVT.

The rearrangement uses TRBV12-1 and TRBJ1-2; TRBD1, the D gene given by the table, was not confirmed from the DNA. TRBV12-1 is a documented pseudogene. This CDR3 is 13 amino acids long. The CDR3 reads CATRGGGRDGYTF. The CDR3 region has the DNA TGTGCCACCAGAGGAGGGGGCCGTGATGGCTACACCTTC.

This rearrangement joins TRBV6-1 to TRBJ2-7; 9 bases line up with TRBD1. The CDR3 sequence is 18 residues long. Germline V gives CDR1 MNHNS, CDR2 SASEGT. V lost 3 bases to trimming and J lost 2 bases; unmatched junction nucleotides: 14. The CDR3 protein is CASSDLLGRQGVTYEQYF. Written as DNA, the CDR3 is TGTGCCAGCAGTGATCTCCTGGGGAGACAGGGGGTGACCTACGAGCAGTACTTC.

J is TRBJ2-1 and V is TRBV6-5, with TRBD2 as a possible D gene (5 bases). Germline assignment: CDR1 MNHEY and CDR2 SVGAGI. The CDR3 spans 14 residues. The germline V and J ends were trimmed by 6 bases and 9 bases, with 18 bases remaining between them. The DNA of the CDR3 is TGTGCCAGCAGACAACGGACCTTCCGGGGTGAGCAGTTCTTC. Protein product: CASRQRTFRGEQFF.

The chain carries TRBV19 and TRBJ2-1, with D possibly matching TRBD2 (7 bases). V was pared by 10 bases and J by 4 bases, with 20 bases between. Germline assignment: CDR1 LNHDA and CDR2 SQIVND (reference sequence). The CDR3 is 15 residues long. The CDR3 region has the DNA TGTGCCACCTCAGAGGGGGGGAGAATTTACAATGAGCAGTTCTTC. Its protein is CATSEGGRIYNEQFF.

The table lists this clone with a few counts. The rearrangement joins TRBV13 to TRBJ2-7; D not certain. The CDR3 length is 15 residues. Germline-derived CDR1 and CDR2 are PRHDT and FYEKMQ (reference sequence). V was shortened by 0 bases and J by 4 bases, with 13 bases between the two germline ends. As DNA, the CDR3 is TGTGCCAGCAGCTTAGGTAGTGAGTATCCATACGAGCAGTACTTC. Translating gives CASSLGSEYPYEQYF.